Listed below are T cell receptor beta chains from one sample, sequenced in a study of T cells in localized non-small cell lung cancer. Generated by immunoSEQ multiplex PCR, the TCRdb table keeps only in-frame clones and is missing some. In the table there are about 33,000 clones, 80% of which are singletons. The specimen comprised peripheral blood, sampled before any cancer treatment. The receptors shown here come from a male donor aged 60 or over with stage III squamous cell lung carcinoma. Both conserved end residues are part of each CDR3. Clone size appears in some rows only: once, few, many, or a class for an expanded clone.

>-|TRBJ2-1|TRBV27
CASSPRVGNEQFF
>-|TRBJ1-2|TRBV28
CASSLSVTNYGYTF
>few|TRBJ1-1|TRBV2
CASAPGAGTEAFF
>-|TRBJ2-7|TRBV5-4
CASSLALEQYF
>-|TRBJ2-3|TRBV4-1
CASSQEKRGGSDTQYF
>-|TRBJ1-2|TRBV6-5
CASSYSNRNYYGYTF
>-|TRBJ2-7|TRBV19
CASRRDRGSYEQYF
>-|TRBJ1-4|TRBV4-3
CASSQDLRLEYEKLFF
>few|TRBJ2-1|TRBV9
CASSSPSGSLVDEQFF
>-|TRBJ2-1|TRBV12-5
CASGSGYYNEQFF
>few|TRBJ2-7|TRBV10-3
CAISVVAGAYEQYF
>-|TRBJ2-3|TRBV5-5
CASSSADTQYF
>-|TRBJ1-2|TRBV10-3
CAISELGQYPNYGYTF
>-|TRBJ1-2|TRBV19
CASSIATRAPDRTF
>-|TRBJ2-7|TRBV9
CASSQGGDEQYF
>-|TRBJ2-5|TRBV10-3
CAISAPGAAETQYF
>few|TRBJ1-6|TRBV7-2
CASSFERGASPLHF
>-|TRBJ2-7|TRBV18
CASSPPGRVRGEQYF
>once|TRBJ1-1|TRBV7-2
CASSFQQGRNTEAFF
>-|TRBJ1-6|TRBV9
CASYDGDGLPLHF
>-|TRBJ1-2|TRBV6-6
CASSYGQGAGYTF
>-|TRBJ1-1|TRBV6-1
CASREYRDRAAEAFF
>-|TRBJ1-1|TRBV18
CASSPPVTEAFF
>-|TRBJ2-1|TRBV18
CASSPQRGYNEQFF
>-|TRBJ2-3|TRBV9
CASSVEGVWGTDTQYF
>-|TRBJ2-1|TRBV11-2
CASTPTSWDEQFF
>-|TRBJ1-1|TRBV2
CASKNNRELTEAFF
>-|TRBJ2-1|TRBV6-5
CASSETIISLNEQFF
>-|TRBJ1-1|TRBV11-3
CASSLETGKAFF
>-|TRBJ1-1|TRBV5-1
CASSSTDSTEAFF
>few|TRBJ1-2|TRBV7-9
CASSLLAGRNYGYTF
>-|TRBJ2-7|TRBV5-5
CASSPYGRGNYEQYF
>-|TRBJ1-1|TRBV13
CASSLVGGNTEAFF
>-|TRBJ1-1|TRBV9
CASSDGQGDTEAFF
>-|TRBJ2-6|TRBV27
CASSLKSGANVLTF
>-|TRBJ1-2|TRBV21-1
CASSKARQGIYGYTF
>few|TRBJ2-2|TRBV19
CASTGTVGAGELFF
>-|TRBJ1-2|TRBV5-5
CASSFFQGSNYGYTF
>-|TRBJ1-5|TRBV27
CASSSRTADQPQHF
>-|TRBJ2-5|TRBV19
CASSVRETQYF
>few|TRBJ2-7|TRBV5-5
CASSQVDNSYEQYF
>-|TRBJ2-1|TRBV28
CASLSVWKGSNEQFF
>-|TRBJ1-5|TRBV7-8
CASSLRSGNQPQHF
>once|TRBJ1-1|TRBV5-1
CASSKDRGSTEAFF
>-|TRBJ2-7|TRBV6-5
CASSYRLYHEQYF
>few|TRBJ1-1|TRBV11-1
CASRIPGNTEAFF
>-|TRBJ2-7|TRBV2
CASRGGGYEQYF
>-|TRBJ2-3|TRBV2
CASSEFSGTGAADTQYF
>-|TRBJ2-7|TRBV11-1
CASSFYRGRQYF